This T cell receptor beta chain originates from a study of metastatic and nonmetastatic thyroid tumors. V shed 0 bases and J shed 4 bases, with 4 bases lying between them. There are 14 residues in the CDR3. The germline V gene has CDR1 KGHSH and CDR2 LQKENI. Broader study findings: Significantly greater TCR beta diversity was reportedly found in malignant thyroid tumors than in benign nodules (in blood and tumor).

Each patient came to thyroid surgery without any prior treatment (of any kind). A note on this clone: What it recognizes is unknown.

TCRdb reanalyzed the PCR reads with MiXCR. The profile covers about 14,000 clones, with 25% to 35% appearing a single time and around 18% taken by the ten largest. The chain combines TRBV18 with TRBJ2-6; no clear D gene. Input material: tumor tissue. The sequence came from a female donor with papillary thyroid cancer or a benign thyroid nodule (not recorded which). Some clones in this sample may be carry-over from other donors' samples. CDR3 sequence (DNA): TGTGCCAGCTCACCACCCTCCGGGGCCAACGTCCTGACTTTC. This gives the protein CASSPPSGANVLTF.